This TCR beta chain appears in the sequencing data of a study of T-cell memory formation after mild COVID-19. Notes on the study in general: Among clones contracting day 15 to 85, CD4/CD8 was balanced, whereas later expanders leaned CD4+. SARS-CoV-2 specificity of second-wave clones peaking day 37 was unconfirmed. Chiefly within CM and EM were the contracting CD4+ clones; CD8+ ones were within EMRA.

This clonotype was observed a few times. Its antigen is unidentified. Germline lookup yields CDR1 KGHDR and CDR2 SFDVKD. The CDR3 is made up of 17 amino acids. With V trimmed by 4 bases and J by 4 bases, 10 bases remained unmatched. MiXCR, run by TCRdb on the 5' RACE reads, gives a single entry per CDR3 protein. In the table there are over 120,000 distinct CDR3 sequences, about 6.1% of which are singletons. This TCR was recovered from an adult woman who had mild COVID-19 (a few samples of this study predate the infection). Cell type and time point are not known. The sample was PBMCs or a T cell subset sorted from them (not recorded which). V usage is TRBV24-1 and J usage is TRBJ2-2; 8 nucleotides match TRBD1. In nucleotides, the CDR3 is TGTGCCACCAGTGACCTGAAGACAGGGGTAGGCACCGGGGAGCTGTTTTTT. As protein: CATSDLKTGVGTGELFF.